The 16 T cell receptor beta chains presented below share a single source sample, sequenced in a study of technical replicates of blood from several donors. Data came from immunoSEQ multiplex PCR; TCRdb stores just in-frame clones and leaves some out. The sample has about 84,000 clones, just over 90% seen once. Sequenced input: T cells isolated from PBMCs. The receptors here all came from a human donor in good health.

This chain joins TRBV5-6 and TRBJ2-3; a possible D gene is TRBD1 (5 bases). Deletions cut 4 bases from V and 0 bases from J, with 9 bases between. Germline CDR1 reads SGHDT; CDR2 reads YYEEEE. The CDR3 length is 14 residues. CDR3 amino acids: CASSLGVSTDTQYF. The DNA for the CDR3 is TGTGCCAGCAGCCTAGGGGTGAGCACAGATACGCAGTATTTT.

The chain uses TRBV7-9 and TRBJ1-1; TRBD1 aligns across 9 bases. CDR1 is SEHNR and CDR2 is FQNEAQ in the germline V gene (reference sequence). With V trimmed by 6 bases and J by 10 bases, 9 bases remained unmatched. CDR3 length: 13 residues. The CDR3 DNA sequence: TGTGCCAGCAGACCCCCGGGACAGGGTACAGCTTTCTTT. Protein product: CASRPPGQGTAFF.

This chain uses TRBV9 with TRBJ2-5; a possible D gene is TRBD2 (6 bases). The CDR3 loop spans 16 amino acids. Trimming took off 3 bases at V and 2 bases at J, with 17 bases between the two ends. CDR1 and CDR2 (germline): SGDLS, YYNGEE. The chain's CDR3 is CASSATSPHSQETQYF. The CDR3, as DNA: TGTGCCAGCAGCGCGACTAGTCCCCACTCACAAGAGACCCAGTACTTC.

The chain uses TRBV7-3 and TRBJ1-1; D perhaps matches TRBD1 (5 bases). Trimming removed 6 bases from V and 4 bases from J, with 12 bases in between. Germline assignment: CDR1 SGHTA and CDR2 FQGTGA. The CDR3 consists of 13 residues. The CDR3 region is CASSRVGGTEAFF. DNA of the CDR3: TGTGCCAGCAGTCGAGTGGGGGGCACTGAAGCTTTCTTT.

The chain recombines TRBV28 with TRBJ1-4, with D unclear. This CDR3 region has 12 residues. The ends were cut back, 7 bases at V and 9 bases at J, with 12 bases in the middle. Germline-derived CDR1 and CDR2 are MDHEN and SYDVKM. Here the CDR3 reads CASTAGSQKLFF. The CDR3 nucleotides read TGTGCCAGCACGGCGGGGTCTCAAAAACTGTTTTTT. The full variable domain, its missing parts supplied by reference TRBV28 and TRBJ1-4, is DVKVTQSSRYLVKRTGEKVFLECVQDMDHENMFWYRQDPGLGLRLIYFSYDVKMKEKGDIPEGYSVSREKKERFSLILESASTNQTSMYLCASTAGSQKLFFGSGTQLSVL.

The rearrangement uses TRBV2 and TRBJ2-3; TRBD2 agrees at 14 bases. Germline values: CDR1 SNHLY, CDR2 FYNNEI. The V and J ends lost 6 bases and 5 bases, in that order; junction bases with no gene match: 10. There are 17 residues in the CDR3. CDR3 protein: CASSGSGLAGGRDTQYF. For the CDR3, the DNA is TGTGCCAGCAGCGGATCAGGACTAGCGGGGGGTAGAGATACGCAGTATTTT.

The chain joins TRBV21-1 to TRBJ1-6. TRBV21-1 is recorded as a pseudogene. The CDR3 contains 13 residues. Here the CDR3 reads CASSKRADSPLHF. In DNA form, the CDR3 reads TGTGCCAGCAGCAAGCGGGCAGATTCACCCCTCCACTTT.

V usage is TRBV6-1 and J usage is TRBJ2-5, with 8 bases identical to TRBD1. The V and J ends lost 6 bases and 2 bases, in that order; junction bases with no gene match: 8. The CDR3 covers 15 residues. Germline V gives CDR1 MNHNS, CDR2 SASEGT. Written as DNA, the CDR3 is TGTGCCAGCAGGCACAGGGGGAACTTACAAGAGACCCAGTACTTC. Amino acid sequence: CASRHRGNLQETQYF.

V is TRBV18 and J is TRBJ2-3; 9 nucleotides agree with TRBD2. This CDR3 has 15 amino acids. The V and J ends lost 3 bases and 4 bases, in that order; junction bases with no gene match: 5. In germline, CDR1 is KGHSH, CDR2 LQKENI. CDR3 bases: TGTGCCAGCTCACCGAGGGGACTAGCTCCAGATACGCAGTATTTT. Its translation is CASSPRGLAPDTQYF.

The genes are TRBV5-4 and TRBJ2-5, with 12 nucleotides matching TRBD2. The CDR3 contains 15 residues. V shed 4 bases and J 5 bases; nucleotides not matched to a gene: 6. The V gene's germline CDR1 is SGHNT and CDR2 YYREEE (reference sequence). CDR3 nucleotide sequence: TGTGCCAGCAGCATTCAACTAGCGGGGGGTGAGACCCAGTACTTC. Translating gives CASSIQLAGGETQYF. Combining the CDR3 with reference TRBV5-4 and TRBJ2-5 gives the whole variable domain ETGVTQSPTHLIKTRGQQVTLRCSSQSGHNTVSWYQQALGQGPQFIFQYYREEENGRGNFPPRFSGLQFPNYSSELNVNALELDDSALYLCASSIQLAGGETQYFGPGTRLLVL.

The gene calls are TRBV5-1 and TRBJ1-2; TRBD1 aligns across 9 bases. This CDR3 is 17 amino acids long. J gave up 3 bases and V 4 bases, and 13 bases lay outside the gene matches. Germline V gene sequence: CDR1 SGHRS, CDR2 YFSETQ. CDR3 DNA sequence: TGCGCCAGCAGCCCCCTTAGAACAGGGGGCCCAGACTATGGCTACACCTTC. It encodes CASSPLRTGGPDYGYTF.

The CDR3 DNA reads as TGTGCCAGCAGGATAGCGGGAGTTGGGACCTACGAGCAGTACTTC. This encodes CASRIAGVGTYEQYF. This chain uses TRBV6-5 with TRBJ2-7, with 9 bases identical to TRBD2. Trimming removed 6 bases from V and 2 bases from J; junction bases left unmatched: 8. The V gene's germline CDR1 is MNHEY and CDR2 SVGAGI. The CDR3 is 15 residues long.

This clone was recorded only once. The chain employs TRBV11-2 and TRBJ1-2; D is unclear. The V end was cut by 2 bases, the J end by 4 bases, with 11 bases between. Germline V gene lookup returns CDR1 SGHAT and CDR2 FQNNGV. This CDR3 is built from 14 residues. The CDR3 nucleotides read TGTGCCAGCAGCTTACAACGGGTCCTCTATGGCTACACCTTC. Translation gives CASSLQRVLYGYTF. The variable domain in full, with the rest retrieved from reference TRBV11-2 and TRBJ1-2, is EAGVAQSPRYKIIEKRQSVAFWCNPISGHATLYWYQQILGQGPKLLIQFQNNGVVDDSQLPKDRFSAERLKGVDSTLKIQPAKLEDSAVYLCASSLQRVLYGYTFGSGTRLTVV.

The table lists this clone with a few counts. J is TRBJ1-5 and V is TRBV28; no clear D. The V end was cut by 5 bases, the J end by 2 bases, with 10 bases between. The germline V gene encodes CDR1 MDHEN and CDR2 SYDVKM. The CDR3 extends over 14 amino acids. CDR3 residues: CASSLQVGNQPQHF. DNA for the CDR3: TGTGCCAGCAGTCTTCAGGTTGGCAATCAGCCCCAGCATTTT. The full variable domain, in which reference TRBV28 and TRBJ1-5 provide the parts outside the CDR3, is DVKVTQSSRYLVKRTGEKVFLECVQDMDHENMFWYRQDPGLGLRLIYFSYDVKMKEKGDIPEGYSVSREKKERFSLILESASTNQTSMYLCASSLQVGNQPQHFGDGTRLSIL.

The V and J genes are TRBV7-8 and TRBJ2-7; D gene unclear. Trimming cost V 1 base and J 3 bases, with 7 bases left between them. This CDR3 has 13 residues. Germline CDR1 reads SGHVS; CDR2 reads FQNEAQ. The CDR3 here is CASSLERDYEQYF. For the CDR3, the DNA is TGTGCCAGCAGCTTAGAACGAGACTACGAGCAGTACTTC.

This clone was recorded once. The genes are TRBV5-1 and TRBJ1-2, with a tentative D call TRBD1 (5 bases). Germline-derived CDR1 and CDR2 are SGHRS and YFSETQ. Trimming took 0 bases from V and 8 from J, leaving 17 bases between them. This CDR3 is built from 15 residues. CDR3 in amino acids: CASSLEDGQGRGYTF. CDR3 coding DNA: TGCGCCAGCAGCTTGGAGGACGGACAAGGGCGCGGCTACACCTTC.